The entry below describes one T cell receptor (beta chain). What it binds is not known. PCR employed 60 Vbeta and 13 Jbeta primers. Clones were sequenced by immunoSEQ multiplex PCR, and TCRdb holds only the in-frame ones, with some missing. The repertoire holds some 130,000 clones, roughly 9.7% seen once, with 1.8% in the top ten. The sample is drawn from a study of cytomegalovirus exposure and HLA in healthy donors. General study results and limits: Among the most significant clusters, several appeared linked to common viral pathogens in a later analysis.

Sequencing was performed on PBMCs. The origin of this receptor is a man aged 45-65 years in good health and CMV-seronegative.

The CDR3 DNA reads TGCGCCAGCAGCAAATCCGGACAGGGAGGGCAGTACTTC. Its protein is CASSKSGQGGQYF. The chain uses TRBV4-1 and TRBJ2-7, with TRBD1 matching over 8 bases. Germline lookup yields CDR1 MGHRA and CDR2 YSYEKL. The CDR3 consists of 13 residues. The V and J ends lost 5 bases and 9 bases, in that order; junction bases with no gene match: 9.